This TCR beta chain is from a study of blood T cell repertoires in COVID-19. Germline V gives CDR1 MNHEY, CDR2 SVGAGI. The V end lost 4 bases, the J end lost 0 bases, and 10 bases lay between the germline ends. CDR3 length equals 15 residues. Measured with immunoSEQ multiplex PCR; TCRdb has only the in-frame clones, and not every one. The sample lists 200,000 to 250,000 clones, more than 75% occurring once. The source material was peripheral blood. This clonotype was sampled from a man aged 45-60 years who had recovered from COVID-19. This rearrangement joins TRBV6-5 to TRBJ1-5; D is unclear. CDR3 sequence reads: CASSSTGYSNQPQHF. DNA for the CDR3: TGTGCCAGCAGTTCAACGGGTTATAGCAATCAGCCCCAGCATTTT.